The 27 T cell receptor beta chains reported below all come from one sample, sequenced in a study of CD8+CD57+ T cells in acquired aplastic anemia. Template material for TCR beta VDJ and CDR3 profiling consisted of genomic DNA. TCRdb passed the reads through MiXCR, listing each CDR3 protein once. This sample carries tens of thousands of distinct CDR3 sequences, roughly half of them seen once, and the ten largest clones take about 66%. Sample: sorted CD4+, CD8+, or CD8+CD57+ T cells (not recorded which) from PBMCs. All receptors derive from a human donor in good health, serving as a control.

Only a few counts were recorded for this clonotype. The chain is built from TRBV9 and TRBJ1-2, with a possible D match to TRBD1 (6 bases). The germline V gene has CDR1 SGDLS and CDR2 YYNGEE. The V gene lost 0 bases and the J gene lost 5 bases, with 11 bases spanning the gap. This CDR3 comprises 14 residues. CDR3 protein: CASSVAGTLYGYTF. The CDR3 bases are TGTGCCAGCAGCGTAGCTGGGACACTGTATGGCTACACCTTC.

The CDR3 loop reads CASVLGQAMNTEAFF. CDR3 nucleotides: TGTGCCAGTGTTCTGGGACAGGCGATGAACACTGAAGCTTTCTTT. The chain uses TRBV19 and TRBJ1-1, with 8 bases matching TRBD1. Germline V gene data show CDR1 as LNHDA and CDR2 as SQIVND (reference sequence). The length of the CDR3 is 15 residues. With 8 bases clipped from V and 0 bases from J, the junction kept 8 bases outside the gene matches.

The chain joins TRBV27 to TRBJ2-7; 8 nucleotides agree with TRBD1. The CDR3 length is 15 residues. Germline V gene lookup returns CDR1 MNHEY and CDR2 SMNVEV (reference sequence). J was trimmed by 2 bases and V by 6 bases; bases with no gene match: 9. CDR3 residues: CASSHLGQGPYEQYF. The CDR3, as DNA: TGTGCCAGCAGCCATTTAGGACAGGGTCCCTACGAGCAGTACTTC.

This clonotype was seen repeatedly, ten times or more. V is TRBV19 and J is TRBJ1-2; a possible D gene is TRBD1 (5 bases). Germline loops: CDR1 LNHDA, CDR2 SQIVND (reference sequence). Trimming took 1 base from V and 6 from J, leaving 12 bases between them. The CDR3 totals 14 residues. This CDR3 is CASSIVLLGDGYTF. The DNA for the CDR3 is TGTGCCAGTAGTATAGTTCTCCTGGGGGATGGCTACACCTTC.

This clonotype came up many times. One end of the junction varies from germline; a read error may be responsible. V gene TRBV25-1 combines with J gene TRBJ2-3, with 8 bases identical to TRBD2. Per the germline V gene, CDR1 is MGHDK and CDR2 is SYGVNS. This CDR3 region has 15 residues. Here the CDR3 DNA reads TGCGCCAGCAGTCCCAGCGGGGGTACCGCAGATACGCAGTATTTT. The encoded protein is CASSPSGGTADTQYF. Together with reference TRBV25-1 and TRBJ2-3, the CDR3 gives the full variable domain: EADIYQTPRYLVIGTGKKITLECSQTMGHDKMYWYQQDPGMELHLIHYSYGVNSTEKGDLSSESTVSRIRTEHFPLTLESARPSHTSQYLCASSPSGGTADTQYFGPGTRLTVL.

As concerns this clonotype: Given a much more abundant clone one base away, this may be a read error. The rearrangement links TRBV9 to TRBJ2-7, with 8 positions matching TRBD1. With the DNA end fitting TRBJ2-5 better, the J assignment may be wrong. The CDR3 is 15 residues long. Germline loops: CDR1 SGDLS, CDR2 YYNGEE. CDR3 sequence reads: CAGSVAGGIKETQYF. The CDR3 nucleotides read TGTGCCGGCAGCGTAGCAGGGGGCATAAAAGAGACCCAGTACTTC.

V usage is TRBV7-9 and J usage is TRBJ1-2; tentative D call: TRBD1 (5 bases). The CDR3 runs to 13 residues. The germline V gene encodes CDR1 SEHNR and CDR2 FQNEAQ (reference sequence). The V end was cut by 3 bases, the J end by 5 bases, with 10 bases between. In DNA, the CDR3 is TGTGCCAGCAGCTTCGGCAGGGATTATGGCTACACCTTC. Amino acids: CASSFGRDYGYTF.

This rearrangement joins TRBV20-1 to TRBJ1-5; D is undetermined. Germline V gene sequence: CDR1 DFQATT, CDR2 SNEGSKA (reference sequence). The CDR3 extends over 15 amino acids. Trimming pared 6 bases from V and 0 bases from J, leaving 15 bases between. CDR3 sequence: CSALEMRDSNQPQHF. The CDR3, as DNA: TGCAGTGCCCTTGAGATGAGGGATAGCAATCAGCCCCAGCATTTT.

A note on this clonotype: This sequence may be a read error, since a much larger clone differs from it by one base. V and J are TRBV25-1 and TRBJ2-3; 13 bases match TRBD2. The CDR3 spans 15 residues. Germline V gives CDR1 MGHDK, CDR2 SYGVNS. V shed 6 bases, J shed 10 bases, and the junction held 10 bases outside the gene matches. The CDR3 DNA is TGTGCCAGCAGCCCCGGGACTAGCGGGATGGATGCGCAGTATTTT. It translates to CASSPGTSGMDAQYF.

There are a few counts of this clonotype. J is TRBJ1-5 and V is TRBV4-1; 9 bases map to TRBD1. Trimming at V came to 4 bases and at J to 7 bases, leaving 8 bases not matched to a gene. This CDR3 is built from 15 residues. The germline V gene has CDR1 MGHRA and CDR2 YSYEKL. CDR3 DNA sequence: TGCGCCAGCAGCCCGACAGGGGGATTCGGCCAGCCCCAGCATTTT. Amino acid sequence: CASSPTGGFGQPQHF.

The CDR3 DNA reads TGTGCCAGCAGTGCCCTAGCAGGACTAAGGGATACGCAGTATTTT. Translation gives CASSALAGLRDTQYF. The V call is TRBV25-1, the J call TRBJ2-3; the D gene is possibly TRBD2 (6 bases). Trimming left V 4 bases short and J 6 bases short, with 17 bases between. CDR3 size: 15 residues. Germline V gene sequence: CDR1 MGHDK, CDR2 SYGVNS.

CDR3: CSARDPPLSGSYNEQFF. Written as DNA, the CDR3 is TGCAGTGCTAGAGACCCCCCCCTGAGCGGGAGTTACAATGAGCAGTTCTTC. The rearrangement uses TRBV20-1 and TRBJ2-1; 8 bases agree with TRBD2. CDR1 DFQATT and CDR2 SNEGSKA come from the germline V gene (reference sequence). V was clipped by 0 bases and J by 4 bases; unmatched bases: 11. The CDR3 has 17 residues.

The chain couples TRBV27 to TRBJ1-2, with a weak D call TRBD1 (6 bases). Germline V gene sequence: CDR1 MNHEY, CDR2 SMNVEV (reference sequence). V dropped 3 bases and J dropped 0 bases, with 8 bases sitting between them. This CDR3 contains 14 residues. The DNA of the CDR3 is TGTGCCAGCAGTTTCAGGGGCGCTAACTATGGCTACACCTTC. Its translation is CASSFRGANYGYTF.

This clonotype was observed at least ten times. The CDR3 here is CASSQGQGVDGYTF. As DNA, the CDR3 is TGCGCCAGCAGCCAAGGACAGGGGGTTGATGGCTACACCTTC. The genes are TRBV5-1 and TRBJ1-2; TRBD1 matches 10 bases. The CDR3 spans 14 residues. Losses at the gene ends were 4 bases for V and 6 bases for J; bases not matched to a gene: 6. CDR1 is SGHRS and CDR2 is YFSETQ in the germline V gene. The variable domain in full, completed from reference TRBV5-1 and TRBJ1-2, reads KAGVTQTPRYLIKTRGQQVTLSCSPISGHRSVSWYQQTPGQGLQFLFEYFSETQRNKGNFPGRFSGRQFSNSRSEMNVSTLELGDSALYLCASSQGQGVDGYTFGSGTRLTVV.

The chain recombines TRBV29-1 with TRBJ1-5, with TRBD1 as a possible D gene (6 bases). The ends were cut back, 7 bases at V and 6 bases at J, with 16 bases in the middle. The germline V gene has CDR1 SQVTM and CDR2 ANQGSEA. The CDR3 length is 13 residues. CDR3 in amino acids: CSAAVPRGQPQHF. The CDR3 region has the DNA TGCAGCGCTGCGGTGCCCAGGGGTCAGCCCCAGCATTTT.

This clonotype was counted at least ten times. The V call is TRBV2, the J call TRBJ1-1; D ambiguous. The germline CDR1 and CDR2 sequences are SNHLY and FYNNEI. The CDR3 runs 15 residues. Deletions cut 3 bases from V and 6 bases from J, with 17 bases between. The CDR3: CASSESGGSMAEAFF. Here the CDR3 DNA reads TGTGCCAGCAGTGAGTCGGGCGGCTCCATGGCTGAAGCTTTCTTT.

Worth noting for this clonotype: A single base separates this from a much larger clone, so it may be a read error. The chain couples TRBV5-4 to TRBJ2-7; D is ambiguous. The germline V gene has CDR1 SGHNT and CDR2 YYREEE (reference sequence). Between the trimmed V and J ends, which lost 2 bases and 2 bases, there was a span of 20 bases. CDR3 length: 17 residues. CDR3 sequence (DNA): TGTGCCAGCAGCTTCTTTCTCCCCAGCAGCAGTGCCTACGAGCAGTACTTC. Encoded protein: CASSFFLPSSSAYEQYF.

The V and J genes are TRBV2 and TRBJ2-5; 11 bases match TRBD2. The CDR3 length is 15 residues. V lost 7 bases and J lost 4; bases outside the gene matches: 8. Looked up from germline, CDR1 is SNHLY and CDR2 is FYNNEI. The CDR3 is CASKLAGAGLETQYF. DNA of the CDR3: TGTGCCAGCAAACTAGCGGGGGCAGGTTTAGAGACCCAGTACTTC.

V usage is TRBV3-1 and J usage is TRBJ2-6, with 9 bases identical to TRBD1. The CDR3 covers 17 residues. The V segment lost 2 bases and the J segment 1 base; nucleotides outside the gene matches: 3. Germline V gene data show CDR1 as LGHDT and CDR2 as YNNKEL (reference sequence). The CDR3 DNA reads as TGTGCCAGCAGCCAACCCGGGACAGGGTCTGGGGCCAACGTCCTGACTTTC. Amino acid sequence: CASSQPGTGSGANVLTF.

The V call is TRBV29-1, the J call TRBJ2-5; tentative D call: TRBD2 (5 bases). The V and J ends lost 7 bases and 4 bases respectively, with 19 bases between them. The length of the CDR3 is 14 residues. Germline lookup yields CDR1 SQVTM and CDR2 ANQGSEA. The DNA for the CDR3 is TGCAGCGGAGGCCGGGCCGGGGTCGTAGAGACCCAGTACTTC. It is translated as CSGGRAGVVETQYF. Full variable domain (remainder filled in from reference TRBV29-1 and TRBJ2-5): SAVISQKPSRDICQRGTSLTIQCQVDSQVTMMFWYRQQPGQSLTLIATANQGSEATYESGFVIDKFPISRPNLTFSTLTVSNMSPEDSSIYLCSGGRAGVVETQYFGPGTRLLVL.

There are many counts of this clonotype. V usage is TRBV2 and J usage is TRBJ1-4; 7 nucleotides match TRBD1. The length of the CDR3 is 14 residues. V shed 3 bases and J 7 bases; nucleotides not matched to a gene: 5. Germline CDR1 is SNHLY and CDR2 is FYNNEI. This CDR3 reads CASSERTGGEKLFF. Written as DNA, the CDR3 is TGTGCCAGCAGTGAGCGGACAGGAGGTGAAAAACTGTTTTTT.

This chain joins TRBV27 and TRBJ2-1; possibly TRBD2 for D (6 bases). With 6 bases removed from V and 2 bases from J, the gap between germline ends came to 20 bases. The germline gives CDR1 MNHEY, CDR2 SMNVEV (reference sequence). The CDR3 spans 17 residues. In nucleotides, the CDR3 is TGTGCCAGCAGCTGGGGACCGGGAGCGGAGGCCTACAATGAGCAGTTCTTC. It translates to CASSWGPGAEAYNEQFF.

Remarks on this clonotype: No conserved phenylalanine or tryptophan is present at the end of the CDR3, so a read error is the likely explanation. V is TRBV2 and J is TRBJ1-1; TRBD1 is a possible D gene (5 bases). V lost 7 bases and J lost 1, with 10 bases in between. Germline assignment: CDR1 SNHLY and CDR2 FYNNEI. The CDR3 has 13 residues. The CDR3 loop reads CASMLGGNTEAFS. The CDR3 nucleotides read TGTGCCAGCATGCTGGGGGGGAACACTGAAGCTTTCTCT.

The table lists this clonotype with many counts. CDR3 sequence reads: CASSVEGGTSTDTQYF. DNA of the CDR3: TGTGCCAGCAGCGTAGAGGGGGGGACTAGCACAGATACGCAGTATTTT. This rearrangement joins TRBV9 to TRBJ2-3; D possibly corresponds to TRBD2 (7 bases). V was cut by 0 bases and J by 0 bases, with 11 bases left in between. The CDR3 covers 16 residues. The germline CDR1 and CDR2 sequences are SGDLS and YYNGEE. Variable domain in full (rest from reference TRBV9 and TRBJ2-3): DSGVTQTPKHLITATGQRVTLRCSPRSGDLSVYWYQQSLDQGLQFLIQYYNGEERAKGNILERFSAQQFPDLHSELNLSSLELGDSALYFCASSVEGGTSTDTQYFGPGTRLTVL.

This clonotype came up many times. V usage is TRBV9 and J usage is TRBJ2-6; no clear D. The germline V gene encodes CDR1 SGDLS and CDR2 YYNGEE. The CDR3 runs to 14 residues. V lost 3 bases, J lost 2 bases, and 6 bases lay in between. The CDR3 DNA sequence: TGTGCCAGCAGCGAGGACGCTGGGGCCAACGTCCTGACTTTC. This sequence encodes CASSEDAGANVLTF. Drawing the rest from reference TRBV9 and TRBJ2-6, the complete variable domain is DSGVTQTPKHLITATGQRVTLRCSPRSGDLSVYWYQQSLDQGLQFLIQYYNGEERAKGNILERFSAQQFPDLHSELNLSSLELGDSALYFCASSEDAGANVLTFGAGSRLTVL.

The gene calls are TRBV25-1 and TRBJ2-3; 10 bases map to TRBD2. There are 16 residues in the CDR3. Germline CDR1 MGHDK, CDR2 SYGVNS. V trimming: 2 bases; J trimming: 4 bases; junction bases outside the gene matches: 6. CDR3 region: CASSELAGVASDTQYF. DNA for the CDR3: TGTGCCAGCAGTGAACTAGCGGGGGTAGCCTCAGATACGCAGTATTTT.

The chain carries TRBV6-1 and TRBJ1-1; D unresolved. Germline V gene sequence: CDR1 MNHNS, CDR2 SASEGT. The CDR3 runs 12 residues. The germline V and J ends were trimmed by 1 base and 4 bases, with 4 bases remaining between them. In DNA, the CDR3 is TGTGCCAGCAGTGAAGGGCCCACTGAAGCTTTCTTT. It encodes CASSEGPTEAFF.